A single sample is the source of the 5 T cell receptor beta chains below, sequenced in a study of T cell responses to AZD1222 COVID-19 vaccine. Profiling relied on immunoSEQ multiplex PCR, and the TCRdb table lists in-frame clones only, not all of them. The repertoire has about 140,000 clones, around nine tenths of them found once; the top ten carry about 3%. The starting material was peripheral blood, obtained on day 0 of AZD1222 vaccination. The receptors were gathered from an adult in good health.

The chain has TRBV9 and TRBJ2-1, with D maybe TRBD2 (6 bases). With 6 bases removed from V and 0 bases from J, the gap between germline ends came to 10 bases. The CDR3 runs 14 residues. The germline V gene has CDR1 SGDLS and CDR2 YYNGEE. The CDR3 region has the DNA TGTGCCAGCACAGGCGGGATCTCCTACAATGAGCAGTTCTTC. Its protein is CASTGGISYNEQFF. The full variable domain, with the rest looked up from reference TRBV9 and TRBJ2-1, is DSGVTQTPKHLITATGQRVTLRCSPRSGDLSVYWYQQSLDQGLQFLIQYYNGEERAKGNILERFSAQQFPDLHSELNLSSLELGDSALYFCASTGGISYNEQFFGPGTRLTVL.

The chain has TRBV5-4 and TRBJ1-2, with 7 bases fitting TRBD1. The junction had 12 bases not matched to a gene; V was cut back by 6 bases and J by 7 bases. This CDR3 region has 14 residues. The germline V gene has CDR1 SGHNT and CDR2 YYREEE (reference sequence). Written as DNA, the CDR3 is TGTGCCAGCACCCTAACAGGGGTACTGGTTGGCTACACCTTC. Its translation: CASTLTGVLVGYTF. Combining the CDR3 with reference TRBV5-4 and TRBJ1-2 gives the whole variable domain ETGVTQSPTHLIKTRGQQVTLRCSSQSGHNTVSWYQQALGQGPQFIFQYYREEENGRGNFPPRFSGLQFPNYSSELNVNALELDDSALYLCASTLTGVLVGYTFGSGTRLTVV.

The genes are TRBV12-3 or TRBV12-4 and TRBJ1-1; D remains ambiguous. CDR3 size: 13 residues. Between the trimmed V and J ends, which lost 4 bases and 1 base, there was a span of 7 bases. CDR3 sequence: CASSSRGNTEAFF. The CDR3 nucleotides read TGTGCCAGCAGTTCCCGGGGGAACACTGAAGCTTTCTTT.

The genes are TRBV6-5 and TRBJ1-1; D unresolved. Trimming pared 6 bases from V and 0 bases from J, leaving 8 bases between. In germline, CDR1 is MNHEY, CDR2 SVGAGI. This CDR3 is built from 13 residues. The CDR3 nucleotides are TGTGCCAGCAGCCCACAAATGAACACTGAAGCTTTCTTT. This translates into CASSPQMNTEAFF.

The chain couples TRBV5-6 to TRBJ1-2; D remains unclear. Per germline, CDR1 SGHDT and CDR2 YYEEEE. V lost 4 bases and J 0 bases, leaving 10 bases between the germline ends. The CDR3 contains 14 residues. The CDR3 sequence is CASSTDGANYGYTF. In nucleotides, the CDR3 is TGTGCCAGCAGCACGGACGGAGCTAACTATGGCTACACCTTC.